This T cell receptor beta chain was captured by sequencing in a study of beta chain features in type 1 diabetes. General study results and limits: Type 1 diabetes patients had moderately but significantly shorter TCRB CDR3s in all four CD4+ subsets. There were fewer insertions and more deletions at the VDJ junctions of type 1 diabetes patients.

Germline V lookup: CDR1 SGHRS, CDR2 YFSETQ. The CDR3 contains 15 residues. Between the trimmed V and J ends, which lost 0 bases and 0 bases, there was a span of 7 bases. Sequencing targeted expressed TCRB transcripts, as all isolated RNA had been reverse transcribed. The table came from immunoSEQ multiplex PCR; TCRdb's copy has only in-frame clones and leaves some out. This table has hundreds of thousands of clones, around 15% appearing once. Only a few counts were recorded for this clone. Its antigen is not identified. This receptor was obtained from a man aged 18 to 29 with type 1 diabetes. The specimen was naive CD4+ T cells from blood. V usage is TRBV5-1 and J usage is TRBJ1-3; D gene unclear. The CDR3 DNA reads as TGCGCCAGCAGCTTGGACACCATCTCTGGAAACACCATATATTTT. This codes for CASSLDTISGNTIYF.